The 16 T cell receptor beta chains given below trace back to one sample, sequenced in a study of blood T cell repertoires in COVID-19. The protocol was immunoSEQ multiplex PCR, while the TCRdb copy is restricted to in-frame clones and leaves out a portion. This sample has 250,000 to 350,000 clones, with approximately 90% found just once. The sequenced sample was peripheral blood. These receptors were collected from a woman aged 25-40 years with active or convalescent COVID-19.

The rearrangement joins TRBV24-1 to TRBJ2-3; 14 bases align to TRBD2. The germline gives CDR1 KGHDR, CDR2 SFDVKD. Unmatched junction bases numbered 3, after V lost 5 bases and J lost 6 bases. The CDR3 runs 15 residues. The CDR3, as DNA: TGTGCCACCAGTGGACTAGCGGGGGGGCGGGATACGCAGTATTTT. Translation gives CATSGLAGGRDTQYF.

This chain links TRBV7-9 with TRBJ2-7; no clear D. This CDR3 has 14 amino acids. Germline V CDR1 and CDR2: SEHNR, FQNEAQ (reference sequence). V shed 0 bases and J shed 4 bases, with 10 bases lying between them. The CDR3 DNA reads as TGTGCCAGCAGCTTAGCGGAGAAGCTGTACGAGCAGTACTTC. It is translated as CASSLAEKLYEQYF.

The chain carries TRBV9 and TRBJ2-6, with a weak D call TRBD1 (6 bases). There are 18 residues in the CDR3. The V gene's germline CDR1 is SGDLS and CDR2 YYNGEE. The V and J ends lost 2 bases and 0 bases respectively, with 15 bases between them. CDR3 nucleotides: TGTGCCAGCAGCGTCCACAGGGCCCAGTTCTCTGGGGCCAACGTCCTGACTTTC. This encodes CASSVHRAQFSGANVLTF.

The rearrangement links TRBV28 to TRBJ2-3; 13 nucleotides agree with TRBD2. With 4 bases clipped from V and 6 bases from J, the junction kept 10 bases outside the gene matches. Germline CDR1 is MDHEN and CDR2 is SYDVKM. The CDR3 has 17 amino acids. The CDR3: CASSSRLAGGRGDTQYF. CDR3 nucleotide sequence: TGTGCCAGCAGTTCTCGACTAGCGGGGGGCAGGGGGGATACGCAGTATTTT.

This clone appeared once. The chain is built from TRBV29-1 and TRBJ2-7, with a possible D match to TRBD2 (5 bases). The CDR3 extends over 12 amino acids. V lost 6 bases, J lost 4 bases, and 13 bases lay in between. Looked up from germline, CDR1 is SQVTM and CDR2 is ANQGSEA. The CDR3 sequence: CSVLPGNYEQYF. The CDR3 nucleotides are TGCAGCGTCCTTCCGGGAAATTACGAGCAGTACTTC.

The chain recombines TRBV18 with TRBJ1-2; D may be TRBD1 (6 bases). This CDR3 has 15 residues. CDR1 KGHSH and CDR2 LQKENI come from the germline V gene. V shed 0 bases and J shed 2 bases, with 10 bases lying between them. CDR3: CASSPPNRANYGYTF. The DNA of the CDR3 is TGTGCCAGCTCACCACCGAACAGGGCCAACTATGGCTACACCTTC.

The V call is TRBV15, the J call TRBJ1-3; D unclear. The V gene lost 0 bases and the J gene lost 0 bases, with 9 bases spanning the gap. The CDR3 has 16 amino acids. Per the germline V gene, CDR1 is LNHNV and CDR2 is YYDKDF (reference sequence). The CDR3 DNA follows: TGTGCCACCAGCAGAGATAGTGCCTTCTCTGGAAACACCATATATTTT. Amino acids: CATSRDSAFSGNTIYF.

V usage is TRBV15 and J usage is TRBJ1-5; 7 bases map to TRBD1. The V segment lost 5 bases and the J segment 6 bases; nucleotides outside the gene matches: 7. CDR3 length equals 14 residues. The germline gives CDR1 LNHNV, CDR2 YYDKDF (reference sequence). The CDR3 nucleotides read TGTGCCACCAGCCCAGGGGGTAGGAGTCAGCCCCAGCATTTT. Amino acid sequence: CATSPGGRSQPQHF.

The chain joins TRBV5-4 to TRBJ1-1; 8 bases are a match to TRBD1. The CDR3 covers 16 residues. CDR1 and CDR2 (germline): SGHNT, YYREEE (reference sequence). Germline trimming cut 4 bases from V and 0 bases from J; bases unmatched to any gene: 8. The CDR3 bases are TGTGCCAGCAGCCTACCCAACAGGGGGATGAACACTGAAGCTTTCTTT. Protein sequence: CASSLPNRGMNTEAFF.

J is TRBJ2-3 and V is TRBV5-1; 7 bases align to TRBD1. The germline V gene has CDR1 SGHRS and CDR2 YFSETQ. The junction had 3 bases not matched to a gene; V was cut back by 2 bases and J by 0 bases. The CDR3 is made up of 15 amino acids. CDR3 nucleotides: TGCGCCAGCAGCTTAGACAGGGCTAGCACAGATACGCAGTATTTT. Its protein product is CASSLDRASTDTQYF. Supplemented by reference TRBV5-1 and TRBJ2-3, the full variable domain reads KAGVTQTPRYLIKTRGQQVTLSCSPISGHRSVSWYQQTPGQGLQFLFEYFSETQRNKGNFPGRFSGRQFSNSRSEMNVSTLELGDSALYLCASSLDRASTDTQYFGPGTRLTVL.

This chain uses TRBV19 with TRBJ1-1, with 7 bases aligning to TRBD1. The trim removed 7 bases at V and 8 bases at J, leaving 13 bases unmatched. The CDR3 totals 14 residues. The germline CDR1 and CDR2 sequences are LNHDA and SQIVND (reference sequence). The DNA of the CDR3 is TGTGCCAGTACCGCCAGGGGGGACCTTTCCGAAGCTTTCTTT. It specifies CASTARGDLSEAFF.

The chain carries TRBV18 and TRBJ1-1; maybe TRBD1 (5 bases). This CDR3 comprises 17 residues. CDR1 KGHSH and CDR2 LQKENI come from the germline V gene. V gave up 1 base and J gave up 0 bases, with 15 bases separating them. The CDR3 reads CASSPRRGGEVNTEAFF. Here the CDR3 DNA reads TGTGCCAGCTCACCACGGAGGGGAGGCGAGGTGAACACTGAAGCTTTCTTT.

The chain has TRBV6-5 and TRBJ2-5, with D possibly matching TRBD1 (6 bases). There are 15 residues in the CDR3. The germline V and J ends were trimmed by 6 bases and 5 bases, with 19 bases remaining between them. The germline V gene encodes CDR1 MNHEY and CDR2 SVGAGI. CDR3 DNA sequence: TGTGCCAGCAGACTCGATACAGGGATGGTCGAGACCCAGTACTTC. Its protein product is CASRLDTGMVETQYF.

This clone was seen just once. This chain uses TRBV14 with TRBJ1-2; possibly TRBD1 for D (6 bases). Germline values: CDR1 SGHDN, CDR2 FVKESK. This CDR3 region has 15 residues. The V end lost 2 bases, the J end lost 0 bases, and 10 bases lay between the germline ends. The CDR3 reads CASSQQGRANYGYTF. CDR3 sequence (DNA): TGTGCCAGCAGCCAACAGGGGAGAGCTAACTATGGCTACACCTTC.

This chain connects TRBV7-2 to TRBJ2-1; D not certain. CDR1 and CDR2 (germline): SGHTA, FQGNSA. The CDR3 runs 16 residues. Trimming stripped 1 base from V and 0 bases from J, with 10 bases between. The CDR3 protein is CASSLDLFSSYNEQFF. Here the CDR3 DNA reads TGTGCCAGCAGCTTAGATCTCTTTAGCTCCTACAATGAGCAGTTCTTC.

V usage is TRBV30 and J usage is TRBJ2-1; possibly TRBD2 for D (7 bases). The CDR3 is made up of 14 amino acids. Germline CDR1 reads GTSNPN; CDR2 reads SVGIG (reference sequence). Trimming took 4 bases from V and 7 from J, leaving 17 bases between them. For the CDR3, the DNA is TGTGCCTGGACCGTCAGGGGAGGGGGAAATGAGCAGTTCTTC. Translating gives CAWTVRGGGNEQFF.